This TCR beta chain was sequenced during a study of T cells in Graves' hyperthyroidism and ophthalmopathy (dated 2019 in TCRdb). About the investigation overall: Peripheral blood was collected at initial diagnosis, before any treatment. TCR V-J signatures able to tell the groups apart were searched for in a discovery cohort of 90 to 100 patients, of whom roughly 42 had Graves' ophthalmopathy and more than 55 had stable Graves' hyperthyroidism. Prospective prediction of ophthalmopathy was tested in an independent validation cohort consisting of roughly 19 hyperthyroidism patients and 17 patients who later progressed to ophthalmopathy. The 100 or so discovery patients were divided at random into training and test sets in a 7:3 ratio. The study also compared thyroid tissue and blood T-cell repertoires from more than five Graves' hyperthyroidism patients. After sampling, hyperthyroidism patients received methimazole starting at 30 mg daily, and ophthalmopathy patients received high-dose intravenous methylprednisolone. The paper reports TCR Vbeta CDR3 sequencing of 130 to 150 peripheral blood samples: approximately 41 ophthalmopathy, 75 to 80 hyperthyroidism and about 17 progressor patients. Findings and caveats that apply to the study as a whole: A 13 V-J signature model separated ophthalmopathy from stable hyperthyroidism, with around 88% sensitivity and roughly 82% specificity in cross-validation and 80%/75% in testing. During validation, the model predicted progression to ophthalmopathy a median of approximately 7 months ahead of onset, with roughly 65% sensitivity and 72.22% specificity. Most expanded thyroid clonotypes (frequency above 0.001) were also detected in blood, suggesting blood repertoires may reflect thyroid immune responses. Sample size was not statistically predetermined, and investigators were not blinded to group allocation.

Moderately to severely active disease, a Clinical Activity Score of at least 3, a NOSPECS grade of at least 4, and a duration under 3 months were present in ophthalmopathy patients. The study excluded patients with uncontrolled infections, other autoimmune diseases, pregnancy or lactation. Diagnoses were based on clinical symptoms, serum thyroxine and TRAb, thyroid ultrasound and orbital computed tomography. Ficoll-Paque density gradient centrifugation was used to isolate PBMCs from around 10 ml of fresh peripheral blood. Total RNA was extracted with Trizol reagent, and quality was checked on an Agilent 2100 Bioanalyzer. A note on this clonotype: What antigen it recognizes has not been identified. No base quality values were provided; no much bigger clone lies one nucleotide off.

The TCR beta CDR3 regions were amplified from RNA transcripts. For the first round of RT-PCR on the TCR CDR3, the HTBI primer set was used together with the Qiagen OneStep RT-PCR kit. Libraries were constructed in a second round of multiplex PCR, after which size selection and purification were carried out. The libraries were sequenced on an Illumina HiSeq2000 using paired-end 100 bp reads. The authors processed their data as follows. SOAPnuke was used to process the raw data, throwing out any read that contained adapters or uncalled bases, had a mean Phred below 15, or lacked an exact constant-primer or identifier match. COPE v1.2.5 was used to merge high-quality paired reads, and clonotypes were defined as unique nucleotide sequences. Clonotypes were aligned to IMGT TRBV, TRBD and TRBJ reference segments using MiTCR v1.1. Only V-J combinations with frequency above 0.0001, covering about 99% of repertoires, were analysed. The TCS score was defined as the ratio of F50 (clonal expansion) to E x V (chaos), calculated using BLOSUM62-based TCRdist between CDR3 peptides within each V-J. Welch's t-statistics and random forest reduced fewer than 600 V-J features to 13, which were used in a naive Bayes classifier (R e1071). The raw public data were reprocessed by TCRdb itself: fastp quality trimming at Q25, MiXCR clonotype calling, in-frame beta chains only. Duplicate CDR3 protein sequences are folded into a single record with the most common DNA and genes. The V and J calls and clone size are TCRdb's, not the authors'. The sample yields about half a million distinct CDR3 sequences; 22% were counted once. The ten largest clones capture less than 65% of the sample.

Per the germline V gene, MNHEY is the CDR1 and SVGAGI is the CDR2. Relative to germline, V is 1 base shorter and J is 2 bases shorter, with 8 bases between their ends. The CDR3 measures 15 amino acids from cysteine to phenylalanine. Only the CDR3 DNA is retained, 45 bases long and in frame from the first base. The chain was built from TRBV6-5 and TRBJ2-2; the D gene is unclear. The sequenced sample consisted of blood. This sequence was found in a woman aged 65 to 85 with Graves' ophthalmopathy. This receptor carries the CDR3 CASSYFSSNTGELFF. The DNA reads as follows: TGTGCCAGCAGTTACTTCTCCAGTAACACCGGGGAGCTGTTTTTT.